This entry lists 21 T cell receptor beta chains sequenced from one sample in a study of cytomegalovirus exposure and HLA in healthy donors. 60 Vbeta and 13 Jbeta primers were used in PCR. Only in-frame clones appear in the TCRdb table, and some are missing; sequencing was by immunoSEQ multiplex PCR. Counted here are about 52,000 clones, about three quarters occurring once; the ten biggest clones make up under 3%. Sequencing input: PBMCs. These receptors all stem from a man aged 18 to 29 in good health and CMV-seronegative.

The chain employs TRBV4-1 and TRBJ1-1, with 11 bases lining up with TRBD1. The CDR3 loop spans 17 amino acids. Germline CDR1 reads MGHRA; CDR2 reads YSYEKL. Trimming removed 1 base from V and 0 bases from J; junction bases left unmatched: 4. This CDR3 is CASSQVDRGPLNTEAFF. Written as DNA, the CDR3 is TGCGCCAGCAGCCAAGTGGACAGGGGGCCCCTGAACACTGAAGCTTTCTTT.

This clone has more than one count but fewer than ten. V gene TRBV29-1 combines with J gene TRBJ2-1, with TRBD1 matching 8 bases. Germline V lookup: CDR1 SQVTM, CDR2 ANQGSEA. Unmatched junction bases numbered 3, after V lost 6 bases and J lost 2 bases. CDR3 length: 13 amino acids. The CDR3 nucleotides are TGCAGCGTCGCAGGGGGCACCTACAATGAGCAGTTCTTC. It codes for CSVAGGTYNEQFF.

V usage is TRBV6-1 and J usage is TRBJ2-2, with TRBD2 identical over 11 bases. Trimming at V came to 7 bases and at J to 6 bases, leaving 7 bases not matched to a gene. The CDR3 is made up of 15 amino acids. CDR1 and CDR2 (germline): MNHNS, SASEGT. The CDR3 sequence: CASIPTSGGAGELFF. CDR3 sequence (DNA): TGTGCCAGCATCCCCACTAGCGGGGGAGCCGGGGAGCTGTTTTTT.

V usage is TRBV29-1 and J usage is TRBJ2-7, with TRBD2 matching over 7 bases. This CDR3 is built from 15 residues. Trimming removed 1 base from V and 1 base from J; junction bases left unmatched: 7. Germline CDR1 SQVTM, CDR2 ANQGSEA. The CDR3 reads CSVEVGGSQSYEQYF. The CDR3, as DNA: TGCAGCGTTGAAGTGGGCGGGAGTCAATCCTACGAGCAGTACTTC.

Written as DNA, the CDR3 is TGTGCCAGCAGAGGGACAGGGAGCAATCAGCCCCAGCATTTT. Residues: CASRGTGSNQPQHF. This chain connects TRBV6-1 to TRBJ1-5; TRBD1 aligns across 9 bases. The germline gives CDR1 MNHNS, CDR2 SASEGT. J gave up 1 base and V 6 bases, and 1 base lay outside the gene matches. The length of the CDR3 is 14 residues.

This chain joins TRBV5-1 and TRBJ1-2; D remains ambiguous. The V and J ends lost 4 bases and 4 bases respectively, with 8 bases between them. Germline assignment: CDR1 SGHRS and CDR2 YFSETQ. This CDR3 region has 12 residues. This CDR3 is CASSPGVYGYTF. CDR3 DNA: TGCGCCAGCAGCCCGGGAGTCTATGGCTACACCTTC.

The rearrangement joins TRBV7-6 to TRBJ2-1, with 8 bases lining up with TRBD2. Germline lookup yields CDR1 SGHVS and CDR2 FNYEAQ. The junction had 15 bases not matched to a gene; V was cut back by 2 bases and J by 6 bases. The CDR3 spans 18 residues. The CDR3 coding sequence is TGTGCCAGCAGCTTATTGTCTGGCGGGAGGACCCCCTCCAATGAGCAGTTCTTC. Translated, it gives CASSLLSGGRTPSNEQFF.

This clone has just a few counts. V gene TRBV6-1 combines with J gene TRBJ2-7; a possible D gene is TRBD2 (5 bases). The CDR3 runs to 14 residues. Germline CDR1 reads MNHNS; CDR2 reads SASEGT. The germline V and J ends were trimmed by 3 bases and 1 base, with 10 bases remaining between them. The CDR3 region is CASSDGSWSYEQYF. CDR3 bases: TGTGCCAGCAGTGATGGGAGTTGGTCCTACGAGCAGTACTTC.

This chain uses TRBV6-4 with TRBJ1-1; TRBD1 matches 10 bases. The ends lost 4 bases at V and 6 bases at J; junction bases unmatched: 2. This CDR3 has 13 residues. Germline lookup yields CDR1 MRHNA and CDR2 SNTAGT. CDR3 loop: CASSGDRGAEAFF. The CDR3 DNA sequence: TGTGCCAGCAGTGGGGACAGGGGCGCTGAAGCTTTCTTT.

The chain employs TRBV5-4 and TRBJ1-2; weak D call: TRBD1 (6 bases). The V and J ends lost 2 bases and 0 bases respectively, with 14 bases between them. The CDR3 extends over 16 amino acids. Germline assignment: CDR1 SGHNT and CDR2 YYREEE (reference sequence). CDR3: CASSLRGAVSNYGYTF. Written as DNA, the CDR3 is TGTGCCAGCAGCTTACGGGGGGCTGTTTCTAACTATGGCTACACCTTC.

The chain uses TRBV4-1 and TRBJ2-5; 10 bases are shared with TRBD2. Losses at the gene ends were 1 base for V and 4 bases for J; bases not matched to a gene: 6. There are 16 residues in the CDR3. Germline V gene data show CDR1 as MGHRA and CDR2 as YSYEKL. CDR3 protein: CASSQGVAGGVETQYF. The CDR3 DNA reads TGCGCCAGCAGCCAAGGAGTAGCGGGAGGCGTAGAGACCCAGTACTTC.

J is TRBJ2-6 and V is TRBV28, with D possibly matching TRBD2 (5 bases). V lost 5 bases, J lost 1 base, and 12 bases lay in between. The CDR3 is 16 amino acids. Germline assignment: CDR1 MDHEN and CDR2 SYDVKM. In nucleotides, the CDR3 is TGTGCCAGCAGTAGCCGGGGTGCATCTGGGGCCAACGTCCTGACTTTC. Its protein is CASSSRGASGANVLTF.

The gene calls are TRBV9 and TRBJ2-7; TRBD2 is a possible D gene (6 bases). V gave up 1 base and J gave up 2 bases, with 13 bases separating them. The CDR3 loop spans 15 amino acids. Per the germline V gene, CDR1 is SGDLS and CDR2 is YYNGEE. The CDR3 protein is CASSVSASETYEQYF. The CDR3 DNA is TGTGCCAGCAGCGTATCCGCTAGCGAGACCTACGAGCAGTACTTC. The variable domain in full, completed from reference TRBV9 and TRBJ2-7, reads DSGVTQTPKHLITATGQRVTLRCSPRSGDLSVYWYQQSLDQGLQFLIQYYNGEERAKGNILERFSAQQFPDLHSELNLSSLELGDSALYFCASSVSASETYEQYFGPGTRLTVT.

The V call is TRBV29-1, the J call TRBJ1-2, with 10 bases fitting TRBD1. Germline loops: CDR1 SQVTM, CDR2 ANQGSEA. The CDR3 has 14 amino acids. Trimming took 5 bases from V and 2 from J; bases not matched to a gene: 5. CDR3 loop: CSVSDRGLNYGYTF. The CDR3 nucleotides read TGCAGCGTTTCAGACAGGGGGCTAAACTATGGCTACACCTTC.

This chain joins TRBV5-1 and TRBJ2-3; D gene uncertain. This CDR3 is 13 amino acids long. Trimming left V 3 bases short and J 2 bases short, with 7 bases between. Germline V gives CDR1 SGHRS, CDR2 YFSETQ. CDR3 nucleotides: TGCGCCAGCAGCTCCTACTCCACAGATACGCAGTATTTT. Its translation is CASSSYSTDTQYF.

The CDR3 DNA reads as TGCGCCAGCAGCCTGCACCGGGACAGGGCTTGGGAGCAGTACTTC. This codes for CASSLHRDRAWEQYF. This rearrangement joins TRBV4-1 to TRBJ2-7, with TRBD1 matching over 9 bases. Unmatched junction bases numbered 11, after V lost 4 bases and J lost 7 bases. Germline values: CDR1 MGHRA, CDR2 YSYEKL. There are 15 residues in the CDR3.

The gene calls are TRBV27 and TRBJ2-7; 8 bases are shared with TRBD1. The CDR3 spans 15 residues. Trimming removed 0 bases from V and 1 base from J; junction bases left unmatched: 2. In germline, CDR1 is MNHEY, CDR2 SMNVEV (reference sequence). The CDR3 nucleotides are TGTGCCAGCAGTTTATCTACAGGGGGATCCTACGAGCAGTACTTC. Translating it yields CASSLSTGGSYEQYF.

V is TRBV20-1 and J is TRBJ2-1; D is uncertain. The CDR3 is 10 residues long. CDR1 and CDR2 from the germline V gene are DFQATT and SNEGSKA (reference sequence). V lost 5 bases, J lost 5 bases, and 4 bases lay in between. This CDR3 reads CSARDNEQFF. In DNA, the CDR3 is TGCAGTGCTCGGGACAATGAGCAGTTCTTC.

The chain employs TRBV7-9 and TRBJ1-4; no reliable D call. V shed 5 bases and J shed 8 bases, with 12 bases lying between them. The CDR3 has 13 amino acids. Germline V gives CDR1 SEHNR, CDR2 FQNEAQ (reference sequence). CDR3 sequence reads: CASSPRSLEKLFF. CDR3 in DNA: TGTGCCAGCAGCCCCCGTAGTTTGGAAAAACTGTTTTTT.

In its sample, this clone was seen a few times. V usage is TRBV7-9 and J usage is TRBJ1-4; 8 bases fit TRBD1. Per germline, CDR1 SEHNR and CDR2 FQNEAQ (reference sequence). With V trimmed by 3 bases and J by 5 bases, 5 bases remained unmatched. This CDR3 has 15 residues. The CDR3 nucleotides are TGTGCCAGCAGCTTCGTGACAGGGGAAAATGAAAAACTGTTTTTT. Its translation: CASSFVTGENEKLFF.

The genes are TRBV7-9 and TRBJ2-3; 7 bases are shared with TRBD2. The CDR3 spans 15 residues. V lost 5 bases to trimming and J lost 0 bases; unmatched junction nucleotides: 5. Germline values: CDR1 SEHNR, CDR2 FQNEAQ (reference sequence). The CDR3, as DNA: TGTGCCAGCAGCCCGGGACTACAGAGCACAGATACGCAGTATTTT. This translates into CASSPGLQSTDTQYF.